Following are 8 T cell receptor beta chains from one sample sequenced in a study of T cells in Graves' hyperthyroidism and ophthalmopathy (dated by TCRdb to between 2018 and 2020). Library generation was performed with multiplex PCR. These reads were obtained on an Illumina HiSeq 2000. The TCR beta CDR3 regions were amplified from RNA transcripts. For the first round of RT-PCR on the TCR CDR3, the HTBI primer set was used together with the Qiagen OneStep RT-PCR kit. Clones were called with MiXCR by TCRdb after fastp trimmed the public reads at Q25, and only in-frame beta chains were retained. Every CDR3 protein is listed once, alongside the most common genes and DNA of its rows. This sample is represented by over 450,000 distinct CDR3 sequences; 13% to 15% of them were singletons. The top ten constitute 15% to 20% of the sample. The specimen was blood. The source is a young woman with Graves' hyperthyroidism.

This clonotype showed up many times. The V and J genes are TRBV19 and TRBJ2-7, with D possibly called TRBD1 or TRBD2 (6 bases each). V was shortened by 3 bases and J by 8 bases, with 11 bases between the two germline ends. This CDR3 comprises 12 residues. Germline CDR1 and CDR2: LNHDA and SQIVND (reference sequence). CDR3 residues: CASSIGGTQQYF. DNA for the CDR3: TGTGCCAGTAGTATTGGGGGGACACAGCAGTACTTC.

In this sample, this clonotype turned up many times. The rearrangement joins TRBV20-1 to TRBJ1-1; TRBD1 matches at 7 bases. CDR1 DFQATT and CDR2 SNEGSKA come from the germline V gene (reference sequence). The length of the CDR3 is 16 residues. Trimming took 2 bases from V and 1 from J; bases not matched to a gene: 10. Here the CDR3 reads CSARNPRQGSNTEAFF. Here the CDR3 DNA reads TGCAGTGCTAGAAACCCTCGACAGGGTTCGAACACTGAAGCTTTCTTT.

This clonotype was observed at least ten times. The chain couples TRBV14 to TRBJ2-1; 9 bases are a match to TRBD1. Germline V gives CDR1 SGHDN, CDR2 FVKESK. With 4 bases clipped from V and 2 bases from J, the junction kept 6 bases outside the gene matches. The CDR3 has 16 residues. CDR3 sequence reads: CASSPSGTGTYNEQFF. The CDR3 DNA reads as TGTGCCAGCAGCCCATCCGGGACAGGGACCTACAATGAGCAGTTCTTC.

This clonotype has only a few counts. The J gene is TRBJ2-7, the V gene TRBV19; D is ambiguous. Germline CDR1 and CDR2: LNHDA and SQIVND (reference sequence). V gave up 6 bases and J gave up 4 bases, with 22 bases separating them. The CDR3 loop spans 16 amino acids. CDR3: CASSLTFSRALYEQYF. CDR3 DNA sequence: TGTGCCAGTAGCCTGACGTTCTCTAGGGCTCTGTACGAGCAGTACTTC.

This clonotype was seen many times. The chain combines TRBV6-1 with TRBJ1-2, with unresolved D. This CDR3 spans 16 amino acids. Trimming took off 3 bases at V and 0 bases at J, with 14 bases between the two ends. Germline V gene data show CDR1 as MNHNS and CDR2 as SASEGT. The CDR3 nucleotides read TGTGCCAGCAGTGAGGGAAGTGTGCGAGCTAACTATGGCTACACCTTC. Amino acids: CASSEGSVRANYGYTF.

This clonotype was observed a few times. V is TRBV12-3 or TRBV12-4 and J is TRBJ1-2; perhaps TRBD1 as D (6 bases). Trimming removed 6 bases at V and 8 bases at J, with 25 bases between. This CDR3 has 16 residues. CDR3 in DNA: TGTGCCAGCAGCTCGACCCTTACAGGGCCGGGGGGAGGCTACACCTTC. Residues: CASSSTLTGPGGGYTF.

This clonotype showed up many times. This rearrangement joins TRBV7-9 to TRBJ2-1; TRBD2 matches 13 bases. There are 16 residues in the CDR3. CDR1 and CDR2 (germline): SEHNR, FQNEAQ (reference sequence). The J segment lost 2 bases and the V segment lost 5 bases, leaving 3 bases of the junction unmatched. The CDR3 region is CASSTGTSGAYNEQFF. Here the CDR3 DNA reads TGTGCCAGCAGCACCGGGACTAGCGGGGCCTACAATGAGCAGTTCTTC. Together with reference TRBV7-9 and TRBJ2-1, the CDR3 gives the full variable domain: DTGVSQNPRHKITKRGQNVTFRCDPISEHNRLYWYRQTLGQGPEFLTYFQNEAQLEKSRLLSDRFSAERPKGSFSTLEIQRTEQGDSAMYLCASSTGTSGAYNEQFFGPGTRLTVL.

V gene TRBV6-1 combines with J gene TRBJ1-2; the D is unclear. The germline V gene encodes CDR1 MNHNS and CDR2 SASEGT. CDR3 length: 15 amino acids. The germline V and J ends were trimmed by 5 bases and 4 bases, with 17 bases remaining between them. The DNA of the CDR3 is TGTGCCAGCAGTTCCTGGCCCCCGCGTTTCTATGGCTACACCTTC. As protein: CASSSWPPRFYGYTF.